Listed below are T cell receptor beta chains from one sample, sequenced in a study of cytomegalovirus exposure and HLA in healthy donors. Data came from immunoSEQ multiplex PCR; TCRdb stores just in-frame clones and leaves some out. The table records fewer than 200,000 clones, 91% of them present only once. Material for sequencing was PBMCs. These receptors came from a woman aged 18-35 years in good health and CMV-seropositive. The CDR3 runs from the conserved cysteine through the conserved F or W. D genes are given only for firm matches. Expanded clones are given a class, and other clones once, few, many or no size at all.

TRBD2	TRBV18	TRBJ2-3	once	CASSGRVGTDTQYF	TGTGCCAGCTCCGGGAGGGTTGGAACAGATACGCAGTATTTT
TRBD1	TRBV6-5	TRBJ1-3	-	CASSYSTGMNTIYF	TGTGCCAGCAGTTACTCGACAGGGATGAACACCATATATTTT
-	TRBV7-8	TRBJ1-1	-	CASSSRQLTEAFF	TGTGCCAGCAGCTCGCGACAACTCACTGAAGCTTTCTTT
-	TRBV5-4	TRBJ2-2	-	CASSPGGSWRELFF	TGTGCCAGCAGCCCGGGGGGCTCATGGAGGGAGCTGTTTTTT
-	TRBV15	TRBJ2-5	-	CATSRGLQGSETQYF	TGTGCCACCAGCAGGGGCCTCCAGGGGTCAGAGACCCAGTACTTC
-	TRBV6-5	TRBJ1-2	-	CASSYTGSNYGYTF	TGTGCCAGCAGTTACACGGGTTCTAACTATGGCTACACCTTC
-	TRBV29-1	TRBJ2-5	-	CSVHPSGAETQYF	TGCAGCGTCCACCCCTCGGGAGCAGAGACCCAGTACTTC
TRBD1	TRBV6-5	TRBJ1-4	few	CASSSTTGSSEKLFF	TGTGCCAGCAGTTCCACGACAGGGAGTAGTGAAAAACTGTTTTTT
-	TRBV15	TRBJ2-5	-	CATSNRGMETQYF	TGTGCCACCAGCAATCGGGGTATGGAGACCCAGTACTTC
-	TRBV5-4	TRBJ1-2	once	CASSPGGSGKGYTF	TGTGCCAGCAGCCCGGGGGGGTCGGGAAAGGGCTACACCTTC
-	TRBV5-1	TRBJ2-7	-	CASSLVASPAYEQYF	TGCGCCAGCAGCTTGGTCGCATCTCCGGCCTACGAGCAGTACTTC
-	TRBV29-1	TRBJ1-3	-	CSVGGYGNTIYF	TGCAGCGTTGGAGGGTACGGAAACACCATATATTTT
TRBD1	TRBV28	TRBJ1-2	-	CASAPPDRGPGYTF	TGTGCCAGCGCCCCGCCCGACAGGGGGCCTGGCTACACCTTC
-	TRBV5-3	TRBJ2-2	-	CARRGGTLNTGELFF	TGTGCCAGAAGGGGCGGGACTCTTAACACCGGGGAGCTGTTTTTT
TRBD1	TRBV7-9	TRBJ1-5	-	CASSLGQGRVREPQHF	TGTGCCAGCAGCCTAGGACAGGGTCGGGTTCGGGAGCCCCAGCATTTT
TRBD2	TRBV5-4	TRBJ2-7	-	CASSFGTSEQYF	TGTGCCAGCAGCTTTGGGACTAGCGAGCAGTACTTC
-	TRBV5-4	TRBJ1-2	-	CASSPQGTFYGYTF	TGTGCCAGCAGCCCACAGGGTACTTTCTATGGCTACACCTTC
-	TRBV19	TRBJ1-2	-	CASSIARGRGGYTF	TGTGCCAGTAGTATAGCGAGAGGGCGTGGTGGCTACACCTTC
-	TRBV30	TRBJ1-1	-	CAWTNSLNTEAFF	TGTGCCTGGACAAACAGCCTGAACACTGAAGCTTTCTTT
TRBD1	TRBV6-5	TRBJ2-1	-	CASSWDSSYNEQFF	TGTGCCAGCAGTTGGGACAGCTCCTACAATGAGCAGTTCTTC
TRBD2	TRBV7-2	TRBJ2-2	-	CASSSRERGTGELFF	TGTGCCAGCAGCTCGCGAGAGCGGGGGACCGGGGAGCTGTTTTTT
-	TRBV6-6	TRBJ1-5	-	CASKTRAGNQPQHF	TGTGCCAGCAAAACGAGGGCGGGCAATCAGCCCCAGCATTTT
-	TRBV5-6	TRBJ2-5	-	CVGRERETQYF	TGTGTAGGCAGGGAAAGAGAGACCCAGTACTTC
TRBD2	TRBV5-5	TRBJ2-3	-	CASSFVAGGRGDTQYF	TGTGCCAGCAGCTTTGTAGCGGGGGGGCGTGGAGATACGCAGTATTTT
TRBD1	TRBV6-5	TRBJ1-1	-	CASSRTGRSTEAFF	TGTGCCAGCAGCCGGACAGGGAGGAGCACTGAAGCTTTCTTT
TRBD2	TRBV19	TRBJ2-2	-	CASSLTGGYGAGELFF	TGTGCCAGTAGCCTCACGGGGGGTTACGGAGCCGGGGAGCTGTTTTTT
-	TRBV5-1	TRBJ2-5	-	CATNPLNPGSQETQYF	TGCGCCACCAATCCACTCAATCCGGGGTCCCAAGAGACCCAGTACTTC
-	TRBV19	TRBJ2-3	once	CASSILASATDTQYF	TGTGCCAGTAGTATACTAGCGAGCGCCACAGATACGCAGTATTTT
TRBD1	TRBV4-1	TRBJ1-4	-	CASSRTGGGGEKLFF	TGCGCCAGCAGCCGGACAGGGGGCGGGGGGGAAAAACTGTTTTTT
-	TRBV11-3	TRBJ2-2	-	CASSLTQPANTGELFF	TGTGCCAGCAGCCTTACTCAACCCGCGAACACCGGGGAGCTGTTTTTT
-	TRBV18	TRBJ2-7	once	CASSPSRRGDGYEQYF	TGTGCCAGCTCACCGTCCCGCCGGGGAGATGGCTACGAGCAGTACTTC
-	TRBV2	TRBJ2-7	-	CASTSDGAYEQYF	TGTGCCAGCACCTCAGACGGGGCCTACGAGCAGTACTTC
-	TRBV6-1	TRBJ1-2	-	CASSERGGFERGYTF	TGTGCCAGCAGTGAACGGGGAGGGTTTGAGCGTGGCTACACCTTC
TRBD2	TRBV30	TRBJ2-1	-	CAFSRLAGARNEQFF	TGTGCCTTTTCCCGACTAGCGGGGGCGAGGAATGAGCAGTTCTTC
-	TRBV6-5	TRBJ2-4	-	CASSYAGHAGKNIQYF	TGTGCCAGCAGTTATGCTGGGCACGCCGGAAAAAACATTCAGTACTTC
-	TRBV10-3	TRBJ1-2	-	CAISVTGGDYGYTF	TGTGCCATCAGTGTAACGGGGGGCGACTATGGCTACACCTTC
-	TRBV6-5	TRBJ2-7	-	CASSYRPGRPYEQYF	TGTGCCAGCAGTTACCGCCCAGGGCGTCCCTACGAGCAGTACTTC
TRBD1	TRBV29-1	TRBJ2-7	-	CSVETGQGAYEQYF	TGCAGCGTTGAAACTGGACAGGGTGCCTACGAGCAGTACTTC
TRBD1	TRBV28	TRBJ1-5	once	CASSLPTGNNQPQHF	TGTGCCAGCAGTCTCCCGACAGGGAACAATCAGCCCCAGCATTTT
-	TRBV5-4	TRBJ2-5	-	CASSLVGGQETQYF	TGTGCCAGCAGCTTGGTCGGCGGGCAAGAGACCCAGTACTTC
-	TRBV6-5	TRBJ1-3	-	CASSVQGPGNTIYF	TGTGCCAGCAGTGTCCAGGGTCCTGGAAACACCATATATTTT
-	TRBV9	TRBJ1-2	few	CASSRTGTTYGYTF	TGTGCCAGCAGCCGTACAGGGACTACCTATGGCTACACCTTC
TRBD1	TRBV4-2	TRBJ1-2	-	CASSQGTGAGYGYTF	TGTGCCAGCAGCCAAGGGACAGGGGCGGGTTATGGCTACACCTTC
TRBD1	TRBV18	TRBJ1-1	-	CASSQIPGTGTEAFF	TGTGCCAGCTCACAGATCCCCGGGACAGGGACTGAAGCTTTCTTT
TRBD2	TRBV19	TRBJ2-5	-	CASSLAGLQETQYF	TGTGCCAGTAGTCTAGCGGGTCTCCAAGAGACCCAGTACTTC
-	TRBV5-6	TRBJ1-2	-	CASSLASNDIRPGYTF	TGTGCCAGCAGCTTGGCCTCTAACGACATTCGGCCCGGCTACACCTTC
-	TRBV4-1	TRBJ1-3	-	CASSQTTGSGNTIYF	TGCGCCAGCAGCCAAACAACAGGCTCTGGAAACACCATATATTTT
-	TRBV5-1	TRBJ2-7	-	CASSLEFKTYEQYF	TGCGCCAGCAGCTTAGAGTTCAAAACCTACGAGCAGTACTTC
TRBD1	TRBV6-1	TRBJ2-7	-	CASSDGQGADEQYF	TGTGCCAGCAGTGACGGACAGGGGGCCGACGAGCAGTACTTC
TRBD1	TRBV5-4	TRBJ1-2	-	CASSSRDRVNYGYTF	TGTGCCAGCAGCTCCCGGGACAGGGTGAACTATGGCTACACCTTC